This TCR beta chain is drawn from a study of shared clonotypes between healthy human individuals. Study conclusions and caveats: Relative to their counterparts shared across all four donors, non-shared clonotypes exhibited diminished generation probabilities. Represented diversity (both genetic and exposure-history) was limited by the small number of donors.

Germline V gene lookup returns CDR1 SQVTM and CDR2 ANQGSEA. The CDR3 covers 15 residues. The V gene end was trimmed by 0 bases and the J gene end by 4 bases; junction bases not matched to a gene: 3. Naive CD45RA+ and memory CD45RA-negative subsets were split from CD4+ cells. Several immunoSEQ plates held equal portions of the genomic DNA taken from each subset. Sequencing was performed with immunoSEQ multiplex PCR; in TCRdb, only in-frame clones are kept and a portion is missing. Of some 1.5 million clones listed, approximately 97% are singletons. Comments on this clone: Antigen: not known.

The sample consisted of naive CD4+ T cells sorted from blood. Subset of the sample: CD45RA+ positively selected. The clonotype originates from a man aged 30 to 45 in good health. J is TRBJ2-3 and V is TRBV29-1; 11 bases align to TRBD1. The CDR3 DNA reads TGCAGCGTTGAAGATAGGACAGGGGGCCCAGATACGCAGTATTTT. Encoded protein: CSVEDRTGGPDTQYF.